This is a list of T cell receptor beta chains from one sample in a study of cytomegalovirus exposure and HLA in healthy donors. The repertoire was sequenced with immunoSEQ multiplex PCR; TCRdb's copy has only in-frame clones and lacks some. The sample records roughly 200,000 clones, 65% to 90% being singletons. Material: PBMCs. The source of these receptors is a woman between 50 and 59 years old in good health and CMV-seronegative. Each CDR3 is given with its conserved first and last residue. D genes are given only for firm matches. Not all rows give a size; the values are once, few, many and, for expanded clones, a class.

v_call: TRBV5-5
j_call: TRBJ1-5
d_call: -
clone_size: -
cdr3_length: 15
cdr3_aa: CASSLWSQVNQPQHF
cdr3_nt: TGTGCCAGCAGCTTGTGGTCTCAGGTTAATCAGCCCCAGCATTTT

v_call: TRBV19
j_call: TRBJ2-7
d_call: -
clone_size: -
cdr3_length: 14
cdr3_aa: CASSIDEGTYEQYF
cdr3_nt: TGTGCCAGTAGTATAGACGAAGGGACATACGAGCAGTACTTC

v_call: TRBV27
j_call: TRBJ2-1
d_call: TRBD2
clone_size: -
cdr3_length: 19
cdr3_aa: CASSLRFSGLAGAYNEQFF
cdr3_nt: TGTGCCAGCAGTTTGCGTTTTTCGGGACTAGCGGGAGCTTACAATGAGCAGTTCTTC

v_call: TRBV6-5
j_call: TRBJ2-1
d_call: TRBD1
clone_size: once
cdr3_length: 14
cdr3_aa: CASRRDSSYNEQFF
cdr3_nt: TGTGCCAGCAGGAGGGACAGTTCATACAATGAGCAGTTCTTC

v_call: TRBV7-2
j_call: TRBJ2-4
d_call: -
clone_size: -
cdr3_length: 13
cdr3_aa: CASGALAKNIQYF
cdr3_nt: TGTGCCAGCGGGGCTTTAGCCAAAAACATTCAGTACTTC

v_call: TRBV27
j_call: TRBJ2-1
d_call: TRBD2
clone_size: few
cdr3_length: 16
cdr3_aa: CASSLAAGVPYNEQFF
cdr3_nt: TGTGCCAGCAGTTTAGCGGCGGGAGTTCCGTACAATGAGCAGTTCTTC

v_call: TRBV7-2
j_call: TRBJ2-3
d_call: -
clone_size: -
cdr3_length: 12
cdr3_aa: CASSFFTDTQYF
cdr3_nt: TGTGCCAGCAGCTTCTTCACAGATACGCAGTATTTT

v_call: TRBV7-3
j_call: TRBJ2-7
d_call: TRBD1
clone_size: -
cdr3_length: 14
cdr3_aa: CASSRGQGKYEQYF
cdr3_nt: TGTGCCAGCAGCCGAGGACAGGGTAAATACGAGCAGTACTTC

v_call: TRBV20-1
j_call: TRBJ2-5
d_call: -
clone_size: -
cdr3_length: 11
cdr3_aa: CSARPPETQYF
cdr3_nt: TGCAGTGCCCGTCCCCCAGAGACCCAGTACTTC

v_call: TRBV10-3
j_call: TRBJ1-2
d_call: TRBD1
clone_size: -
cdr3_length: 14
cdr3_aa: CAALGQGINYGYTF
cdr3_nt: TGTGCCGCGCTCGGACAGGGTATAAACTATGGCTACACCTTC

v_call: TRBV6-1
j_call: TRBJ2-3
d_call: -
clone_size: -
cdr3_length: 15
cdr3_aa: CASGPGTGYTDTQYF
cdr3_nt: TGTGCCAGCGGACCTGGAACAGGTTACACAGATACGCAGTATTTT

v_call: TRBV18
j_call: TRBJ2-2
d_call: -
clone_size: -
cdr3_length: 17
cdr3_aa: CASSPFTLTANTGELFF
cdr3_nt: TGTGCCAGCTCACCATTTACTTTGACAGCGAACACCGGGGAGCTGTTTTTT

v_call: TRBV28
j_call: TRBJ2-2
d_call: TRBD1
clone_size: -
cdr3_length: 15
cdr3_aa: CASTDRGRNTGELFF
cdr3_nt: TGTGCCAGCACCGACAGGGGGCGAAACACCGGGGAGCTGTTTTTT

v_call: TRBV11-3
j_call: TRBJ2-5
d_call: TRBD1
clone_size: -
cdr3_length: 14
cdr3_aa: CASSRAGGRETQYF
cdr3_nt: TGTGCCAGCAGTCGCGCAGGGGGCCGGGAGACCCAGTACTTC

v_call: TRBV6-1
j_call: TRBJ2-7
d_call: -
clone_size: -
cdr3_length: 14
cdr3_aa: CASRGTPEGYEQYF
cdr3_nt: TGTGCCAGCCGGGGGACCCCGGAGGGGTACGAGCAGTACTTC

v_call: TRBV28
j_call: TRBJ2-1
d_call: -
clone_size: -
cdr3_length: 12
cdr3_aa: CASSSWAYEQFF
cdr3_nt: TGTGCCAGCAGTTCGTGGGCATATGAGCAGTTCTTC

v_call: TRBV4-1
j_call: TRBJ2-1
d_call: -
clone_size: -
cdr3_length: 14
cdr3_aa: CASSQDWREDEQFF
cdr3_nt: TGCGCCAGCAGCCAAGATTGGCGGGAAGATGAGCAGTTCTTC

v_call: TRBV10-2
j_call: TRBJ2-7
d_call: -
clone_size: -
cdr3_length: 13
cdr3_aa: CASSESLSYEQYF
cdr3_nt: TGCGCCAGCAGTGAGAGCTTGTCCTACGAGCAGTACTTC

v_call: TRBV9
j_call: TRBJ2-5
d_call: TRBD2
clone_size: -
cdr3_length: 18
cdr3_aa: CASSVGGLAGTSQETQYF
cdr3_nt: TGTGCCAGCAGCGTAGGTGGACTAGCGGGGACCTCACAAGAGACCCAGTACTTC

v_call: TRBV5-1
j_call: TRBJ2-1
d_call: -
clone_size: few
cdr3_length: 13
cdr3_aa: CASSRPGSNEQFF
cdr3_nt: TGCGCCAGCAGCCGCCCAGGAAGCAATGAGCAGTTCTTC

v_call: TRBV5-4
j_call: TRBJ1-1
d_call: TRBD1
clone_size: -
cdr3_length: 17
cdr3_aa: CASSLEPYRGPNTEAFF
cdr3_nt: TGTGCCAGCAGCTTGGAACCTTACAGGGGCCCGAACACTGAAGCTTTCTTT

v_call: TRBV19
j_call: TRBJ1-5
d_call: TRBD1
clone_size: -
cdr3_length: 16
cdr3_aa: CASSMGQGKGHQPQHF
cdr3_nt: TGTGCCAGTAGTATGGGACAGGGGAAGGGGCATCAGCCCCAGCATTTT

v_call: TRBV27
j_call: TRBJ1-2
d_call: -
clone_size: -
cdr3_length: 12
cdr3_aa: CATQASNYGYTF
cdr3_nt: TGTGCCACCCAAGCCTCTAACTATGGCTACACCTTC

v_call: TRBV14
j_call: TRBJ2-7
d_call: TRBD2
clone_size: -
cdr3_length: 18
cdr3_aa: CASSQMGLAGGPPYEQYF
cdr3_nt: TGTGCCAGCAGCCAGATGGGACTAGCGGGAGGGCCACCTTACGAGCAGTACTTC

v_call: TRBV6-5
j_call: TRBJ2-2
d_call: -
clone_size: -
cdr3_length: 15
cdr3_aa: CASSYGQVNTGELFF
cdr3_nt: TGTGCCAGCAGTTACGGCCAGGTTAACACCGGGGAGCTGTTTTTT

v_call: TRBV5-4
j_call: TRBJ2-1
d_call: -
clone_size: -
cdr3_length: 15
cdr3_aa: CASSRPGQLSDEQFF
cdr3_nt: TGTGCCAGCAGCCGACCGGGACAACTTTCGGATGAGCAGTTCTTC

v_call: TRBV7-3
j_call: TRBJ2-6
d_call: -
clone_size: -
cdr3_length: 16
cdr3_aa: CASSLSPGSGANVLTF
cdr3_nt: TGTGCCAGCAGCTTAAGTCCGGGTTCTGGGGCCAACGTCCTGACTTTC

v_call: TRBV28
j_call: TRBJ2-3
d_call: TRBD2
clone_size: -
cdr3_length: 15
cdr3_aa: CASRPGLAGPDTQYF
cdr3_nt: TGTGCCAGCCGACCGGGACTAGCGGGACCAGATACGCAGTATTTT

v_call: TRBV9
j_call: TRBJ2-2
d_call: TRBD2
clone_size: few
cdr3_length: 15
cdr3_aa: CASSVHRTSAGELFF
cdr3_nt: TGTGCCAGCAGCGTCCATCGGACTAGCGCCGGGGAGCTGTTTTTT

v_call: TRBV7-9
j_call: TRBJ1-1
d_call: -
clone_size: -
cdr3_length: 15
cdr3_aa: CASSLAGAGYTEAFF
cdr3_nt: TGTGCCAGCAGCTTAGCTGGGGCGGGATATACTGAAGCTTTCTTT

v_call: TRBV7-2
j_call: TRBJ2-5
d_call: TRBD2
clone_size: -
cdr3_length: 17
cdr3_aa: CASSLGGTSLRQETQYF
cdr3_nt: TGTGCCAGCAGCTTAGGGGGGACTAGTTTACGACAAGAGACCCAGTACTTC

v_call: TRBV6-6
j_call: TRBJ1-1
d_call: TRBD1
clone_size: -
cdr3_length: 14
cdr3_aa: CASSSTGFGYEAFF
cdr3_nt: TGTGCCAGCAGTTCGACAGGGTTTGGGTACGAAGCTTTCTTT

v_call: TRBV6-5
j_call: TRBJ2-5
d_call: -
clone_size: -
cdr3_length: 14
cdr3_aa: CASSYSTSQETQYF
cdr3_nt: TGTGCCAGCAGTTACTCAACCAGTCAAGAGACCCAGTACTTC

v_call: TRBV15
j_call: TRBJ1-4
d_call: TRBD1
clone_size: -
cdr3_length: 17
cdr3_aa: CATSRDPPTGTNEKLFF
cdr3_nt: TGTGCCACCAGCAGAGATCCCCCGACAGGGACGAATGAAAAACTGTTTTTT

v_call: TRBV6-6
j_call: TRBJ1-1
d_call: -
clone_size: -
cdr3_length: 14
cdr3_aa: CASSSTTENTEAFF
cdr3_nt: TGTGCCAGCAGCTCGACAACAGAGAACACTGAAGCTTTCTTT

v_call: TRBV5-6
j_call: TRBJ2-4
d_call: -
clone_size: -
cdr3_length: 17
cdr3_aa: CASSAPQEGGGRYIQYF
cdr3_nt: TGTGCCAGCAGCGCCCCCCAAGAGGGAGGCGGAAGGTACATTCAGTACTTC

v_call: TRBV11-2
j_call: TRBJ2-1
d_call: TRBD1
clone_size: -
cdr3_length: 18
cdr3_aa: CASSPDRVGGLSYNEQFF
cdr3_nt: TGTGCCAGCAGCCCGGACAGGGTAGGGGGACTCTCCTACAATGAGCAGTTCTTC

v_call: TRBV6-6
j_call: TRBJ2-2
d_call: -
clone_size: -
cdr3_length: 15
cdr3_aa: CASSYSGAVTGELFF
cdr3_nt: TGTGCCAGCAGTTACTCTGGGGCAGTCACCGGGGAGCTGTTTTTT

v_call: TRBV7-2
j_call: TRBJ1-1
d_call: -
clone_size: -
cdr3_length: 17
cdr3_aa: CASSLAGGWGLNTEAFF
cdr3_nt: TGTGCCAGCAGCTTAGCCGGGGGGTGGGGACTGAACACTGAAGCTTTCTTT

v_call: TRBV6-6
j_call: TRBJ2-3
d_call: -
clone_size: few
cdr3_length: 14
cdr3_aa: CASSFYSRADTQYF
cdr3_nt: TGTGCCAGCAGTTTCTACTCGAGGGCAGATACGCAGTATTTT

v_call: TRBV10-1
j_call: TRBJ2-4
d_call: -
clone_size: -
cdr3_length: 15
cdr3_aa: CASSEGGTAKNIQYF
cdr3_nt: TGCGCCAGCAGTGAGGGGGGGACAGCCAAAAACATTCAGTACTTC